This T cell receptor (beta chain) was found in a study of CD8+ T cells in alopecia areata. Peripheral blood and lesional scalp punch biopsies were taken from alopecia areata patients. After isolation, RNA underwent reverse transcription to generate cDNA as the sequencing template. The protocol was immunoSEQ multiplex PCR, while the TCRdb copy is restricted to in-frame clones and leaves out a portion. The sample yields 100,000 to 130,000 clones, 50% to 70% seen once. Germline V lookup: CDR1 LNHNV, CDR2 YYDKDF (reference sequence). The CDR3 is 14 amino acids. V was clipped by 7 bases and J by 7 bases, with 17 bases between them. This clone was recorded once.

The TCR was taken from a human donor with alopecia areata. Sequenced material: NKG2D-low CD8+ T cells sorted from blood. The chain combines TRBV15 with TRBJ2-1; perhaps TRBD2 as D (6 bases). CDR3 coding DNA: TGTGCCACCAACGCAGACGCTGGGGGGAATGAGCAGTTCTTC. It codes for CATNADAGGNEQFF.